A single sample is the source of the 29 T cell receptor beta chains below, sequenced in a study of T cells in Graves' hyperthyroidism and ophthalmopathy. Amplification of TCR beta CDR3 regions was performed using RNA transcripts as template. The HTBI set primed first-round TCR CDR3 RT-PCR. MiXCR, applied by TCRdb to the multiplex PCR reads, yields one record per CDR3 protein. The sample has some 800,000 distinct CDR3 sequences, over 35% seen once. The sequenced material came from blood. These receptors were taken from a man in his late teens or twenties with Graves' hyperthyroidism.

The V gene is TRBV9, the J gene TRBJ1-3, with D uncertain. V lost 0 bases and J 0 bases, leaving 13 bases between the germline ends. The CDR3 has 17 amino acids. Germline-derived CDR1 and CDR2 are SGDLS and YYNGEE. CDR3 protein: CASSVVPLPDSGNTIYF. CDR3 DNA: TGTGCCAGCAGCGTAGTGCCGCTTCCCGACTCTGGAAACACCATATATTTT.

The table lists this clonotype with a count of one. The rearrangement joins TRBV19 to TRBJ1-4; D is unclear. Trimming pared 3 bases from V and 3 bases from J, leaving 11 bases between. Germline V gene lookup returns CDR1 LNHDA and CDR2 SQIVND (reference sequence). The CDR3 is made up of 15 amino acids. The CDR3 loop is CASSISAIPNEKLFF. As DNA, the CDR3 is TGTGCCAGTAGTATTTCGGCCATACCTAATGAAAAACTGTTTTTT.

In its sample, this clonotype was seen a few times. The chain combines TRBV15 with TRBJ2-7, with 7 bases aligning to TRBD2. The germline V gene has CDR1 LNHNV and CDR2 YYDKDF (reference sequence). The CDR3 is 17 amino acids. Losses at the gene ends were 1 base for V and 0 bases for J; bases not matched to a gene: 9. CDR3 DNA sequence: TGTGCCACCAGCAGAGGCCCCGCGGGAGAGAGCTCCTACGAGCAGTACTTC. Residues: CATSRGPAGESSYEQYF.

This chain joins TRBV7-2 and TRBJ1-2, with TRBD1 identical over 7 bases. The CDR3 spans 15 residues. CDR1 is SGHTA, CDR2 FQGNSA, per germline. The trim removed 3 bases at V and 7 bases at J, leaving 11 bases unmatched. CDR3 residues: CASSFIATGRSGYTF. Here the CDR3 DNA reads TGTGCCAGCAGCTTTATCGCGACAGGGCGGAGTGGCTACACCTTC.

This clonotype has ten or more counts. The J gene is TRBJ1-2, the V gene TRBV10-2, with 7 bases aligning to TRBD1. The CDR3 is 11 amino acids. Per the germline V gene, CDR1 is WSHSY and CDR2 is SAAADI. J was trimmed by 10 bases and V by 6 bases; bases with no gene match: 5. The CDR3 reads CASRTTGYYTF. The CDR3 DNA reads as TGCGCCAGCAGAACGACAGGGTACTACACCTTC.

J is TRBJ2-2 and V is TRBV7-2, with D perhaps assigned TRBD1 or TRBD2 (5 bases each). CDR3 length equals 16 residues. The V end was cut by 1 base, the J end by 1 base, with 10 bases between. The germline gives CDR1 SGHTA, CDR2 FQGNSA. CDR3 residues: CASSLGGPRNTGELFF. CDR3 coding DNA: TGTGCCAGCAGCTTAGGGGGACCTCGGAACACCGGGGAGCTGTTTTTT.

This clonotype was picked up one time. This CDR3 is missing its conserved last phenylalanine or tryptophan, likely due to a read error. The rearrangement joins TRBV29-1 to TRBJ2-5; 7 bases line up with TRBD1. The V gene's germline CDR1 is SQVTM and CDR2 ANQGSEA. The CDR3 spans 11 residues. The V gene end was trimmed by 8 bases and the J gene end by 5 bases; junction bases not matched to a gene: 5. DNA for the CDR3: TGCAGCCTAGGGGGCGCGGAGACCCAGTACCTC. Its protein product is CSLGGAETQYL.

The J gene is TRBJ2-7, the V gene TRBV15; D uncertain. Per germline, CDR1 LNHNV and CDR2 YYDKDF (reference sequence). CDR3 length equals 18 residues. V lost 3 bases to trimming and J lost 0 bases, with 21 bases between them. CDR3 coding DNA: TGTGCCACCAGCAGCTCCATACTGACGAGCAATAGCTCCTACGAGCAGTACTTC. Its protein product is CATSSSILTSNSSYEQYF.

At least ten counts were recorded for this clonotype. V and J are TRBV4-1 and TRBJ1-2; 8 bases are a match to TRBD1. V dropped 2 bases and J dropped 2; count of bases not matched to a gene: 4. CDR1 is MGHRA, CDR2 YSYEKL, per germline. This CDR3 spans 15 amino acids. The CDR3 coding sequence is TGCGCCAGCAGCCAAAGGGACAGGACAAACTATGGCTACACCTTC. It translates to CASSQRDRTNYGYTF.

The rearrangement links TRBV5-1 to TRBJ2-6; D might be TRBD1 or TRBD2, each matching 7 bases. V was clipped by 7 bases and J by 2 bases, with 22 bases between them. The CDR3 runs 18 residues. Germline CDR1 is SGHRS and CDR2 is YFSETQ. The CDR3 here is CASSSRDRDYPGANVLTF. Here the CDR3 DNA reads TGCGCCAGCTCCAGTCGCGACAGGGACTACCCTGGGGCCAACGTCCTGACTTTC.

The chain joins TRBV6-5 to TRBJ2-7; possible D gene TRBD1, 6 bases. V lost 7 bases and J lost 7, with 17 bases in between. Germline CDR1 and CDR2: MNHEY and SVGAGI. The CDR3 has 13 amino acids. For the CDR3, the DNA is TGTGCCAGCACCTTCCGACAGGCGGGTGAGCAGTACTTC. Translation gives CASTFRQAGEQYF.

This clonotype has just one count. This clone may be a read error of a much larger clone one base away. This chain joins TRBV10-3 and TRBJ1-5; D uncertain. The CDR3 extends over 12 amino acids. With 10 bases removed from V and 5 bases from J, the gap between germline ends came to 12 bases. Germline V CDR1 and CDR2: ENHRY, SYGVKD. CDR3 protein: CATGAPDQPQHF. The CDR3 coding sequence is TGTGCCACCGGCGCCCCCGATCAGCCCCAGCATTTT.

CDR3 nucleotides: TGTGCCAGCAGTTTAAGGGCTTCACCCCTCCACTTT. Protein: CASSLRASPLHF. J is TRBJ1-6 and V is TRBV12-3 or TRBV12-4; unclear D gene. CDR3 length: 12 amino acids. The V end lost 2 bases, the J end lost 9 bases, and 5 bases lay between the germline ends.

This clonotype was seen a handful of times. This chain links TRBV7-9 with TRBJ2-7; 10 bases line up with TRBD2. V trimming: 1 base; J trimming: 4 bases; junction bases outside the gene matches: 7. This CDR3 has 16 residues. CDR1 SEHNR and CDR2 FQNEAQ come from the germline V gene (reference sequence). CDR3 in amino acids: CASSLGIGLAAYEQYF. For the CDR3, the DNA is TGTGCCAGCAGCTTAGGGATCGGACTAGCGGCGTACGAGCAGTACTTC.

This chain connects TRBV19 to TRBJ1-3; 10 nucleotides match TRBD1. Germline V gene data show CDR1 as LNHDA and CDR2 as SQIVND (reference sequence). The CDR3 loop spans 15 amino acids. Losses at the gene ends were 7 bases for V and 2 bases for J; bases not matched to a gene: 5. CDR3 DNA: TGTGCCAGTACCTCGGGACAGGGGACTGGAAACACCATATATTTT. Translating gives CASTSGQGTGNTIYF.

CDR3 region: CSVDPRHKANVLTF. The CDR3 DNA sequence: TGCAGCGTTGACCCGCGACATAAGGCCAACGTCCTGACTTTC. The chain joins TRBV29-1 to TRBJ2-6; D is uncertain. Germline CDR1 and CDR2: SQVTM and ANQGSEA. Trimming cost V 3 bases and J 6 bases, with 12 bases left between them. The CDR3 contains 14 residues.

This clonotype appeared a few times. This chain uses TRBV5-1 with TRBJ2-2; the match to TRBD1 covers 7 bases. The CDR3 spans 14 residues. V lost 10 bases, J lost 4 bases, and 10 bases stayed unmatched. Germline values: CDR1 SGHRS, CDR2 YFSETQ. In DNA form, the CDR3 reads TGCGCCGCCCGACAGACAGGGACCACCGGGGAGCTGTTTTTT. Its translation is CAARQTGTTGELFF.

This clonotype was counted many times. This chain links TRBV7-9 with TRBJ2-2; D not resolved. V was trimmed by 3 bases and J by 5 bases, leaving 7 bases between them. The germline gives CDR1 SEHNR, CDR2 FQNEAQ (reference sequence). The CDR3 consists of 13 residues. The chain's CDR3 is CASSFLGTGELFF. In nucleotides, the CDR3 is TGTGCCAGCAGCTTCCTAGGGACCGGGGAGCTGTTTTTT.

This clonotype was observed at least ten times. The chain uses TRBV19 and TRBJ1-1; D call uncertain. The CDR3 covers 13 residues. Trimming took 4 bases from V and 1 from J, leaving 7 bases between them. CDR1 is LNHDA, CDR2 SQIVND, per germline (reference sequence). The CDR3: CASSKEGNTEAFF. Here the CDR3 DNA reads TGTGCCAGTAGTAAGGAGGGGAACACTGAAGCTTTCTTT.

The gene calls are TRBV7-3 and TRBJ1-3; D is unclear. CDR1 SGHTA and CDR2 FQGTGA come from the germline V gene. With 5 bases removed from V and 3 bases from J, the gap between germline ends came to 8 bases. The CDR3 is 13 amino acids. The CDR3 nucleotides read TGTGCCAGCAGCCCCATCGATGGAAACACCATATATTTT. Protein sequence: CASSPIDGNTIYF.

The rearrangement joins TRBV4-1 to TRBJ2-7; 9 bases map to TRBD1. Per germline, CDR1 MGHRA and CDR2 YSYEKL. V gave up 1 base and J gave up 6 bases; unmatched junction bases: 4. The CDR3 loop spans 14 amino acids. Written as DNA, the CDR3 is TGCGCCAGCAGCCAAGTGGGGACAGGGCTCGAGCAGTACTTC. Amino acid sequence: CASSQVGTGLEQYF.

The table lists this clonotype with a few counts. The chain has TRBV12-3 or TRBV12-4 and TRBJ2-2; D might be TRBD1 or TRBD2, each matching 5 bases. This CDR3 region has 17 residues. Trimming cost V 3 bases and J 4 bases, with 18 bases left between them. The CDR3 nucleotides read TGTGCCAGCAGTTTCGGGGCACCGCCACGGTTCACCGGGGAGCTGTTTTTT. Amino acids: CASSFGAPPRFTGELFF.

The rearrangement links TRBV4-1 to TRBJ1-2; unclear D gene. The V and J ends lost 0 bases and 4 bases respectively, with 9 bases between them. Germline CDR1 MGHRA, CDR2 YSYEKL. The CDR3 is 14 amino acids. DNA for the CDR3: TGCGCCAGCAGCCAAGAACCAGGACCCTATGGCTACACCTTC. Residues: CASSQEPGPYGYTF.

CDR3 region: CASSPSGDNEQFF. DNA of the CDR3: TGTGCCAGCAGTCCAAGCGGGGACAATGAGCAGTTCTTC. The rearrangement uses TRBV25-1 and TRBJ2-1; 7 bases fit TRBD2. V lost 5 bases and J lost 5; bases outside the gene matches: 3. CDR1 is MGHDK and CDR2 is SYGVNS in the germline V gene. The CDR3 spans 13 residues.

The chain has TRBV19 and TRBJ2-5, with D tentatively TRBD1 or TRBD2 (5 bases each). Trimming took off 4 bases at V and 2 bases at J, with 8 bases between the two ends. This CDR3 has 13 amino acids. Germline CDR1 is LNHDA and CDR2 is SQIVND (reference sequence). The CDR3 coding sequence is TGTGCCAGTAGTACGGGACCACAAGAGACCCAGTACTTC. It specifies CASSTGPQETQYF.

This clonotype was recorded a few times. The rearrangement links TRBV20-1 to TRBJ1-2, with 9 bases matching TRBD1. The CDR3 covers 14 residues. CDR1 and CDR2 from the germline V gene are DFQATT and SNEGSKA (reference sequence). After removal of 3 bases from V and 8 bases from J, the junction contained 10 bases not matched to a gene. The CDR3 sequence: CSASRTGVLGGYTF. The CDR3 DNA sequence: TGCAGTGCTAGTAGGACAGGGGTCTTAGGGGGCTACACCTTC.

This sequence joins TRBV6-6 and TRBJ1-1; D unclear. The CDR3 runs to 15 residues. From germline, CDR1 is MNHNY and CDR2 SVGAGI (reference sequence). Deletions cut 6 bases from V and 5 bases from J, with 19 bases between. CDR3 in DNA: TGTGCCAGCAGCGCCCTAGGTGGCTTCTCTACTGAAGCTTTCTTT. Translating gives CASSALGGFSTEAFF.

The chain employs TRBV10-3 and TRBJ2-7, with D maybe TRBD2 (6 bases). V was pared by 4 bases and J by 7 bases, with 20 bases between. CDR1 ENHRY and CDR2 SYGVKD come from the germline V gene. The CDR3 runs 15 residues. DNA of the CDR3: TGTGCCATCAGTGGGGGACTGTCGAACACCGGGGAGCAGTACTTC. Amino acid sequence: CAISGGLSNTGEQYF.

The chain is built from TRBV19 and TRBJ1-5; no reliable D call. Germline V gene data show CDR1 as LNHDA and CDR2 as SQIVND (reference sequence). The CDR3 is 15 amino acids. The V gene lost 3 bases and the J gene lost 0 bases, with 9 bases spanning the gap. This CDR3 reads CASSIKSTSNQPQHF. CDR3 coding DNA: TGTGCCAGTAGTATTAAATCAACTAGCAATCAGCCCCAGCATTTT.